This entry describes one TCR beta chain. Reverse transcription of extracted RNA yielded cDNA, which provided the sequencing template. Clones were read by immunoSEQ multiplex PCR, and TCRdb kept only the in-frame ones, dropping some. The data hold 120,000 or so clones, with roughly two fifths observed a single time. These data belong to a study of CD8+ T cells in alopecia areata. V dropped 3 bases and J dropped 9 bases, with 9 bases sitting between them. The length of the CDR3 is 11 residues. CDR1 is SNHLY and CDR2 is FYNNEI in the germline V gene. Collection of lesional scalp punch biopsies and peripheral blood was performed in alopecia areata patients.

V and J are TRBV2 and TRBJ2-7; maybe TRBD2 (6 bases). The source of this sequence is a human donor with alopecia areata. Sample: CD4+ T cells sorted from blood. The CDR3 DNA follows: TGTGCCAGCAGTGATCGGAGGGGGCAGTACTTC. Translating it yields CASSDRRGQYF. Supplemented by reference TRBV2 and TRBJ2-7, the full variable domain reads EPEVTQTPSHQVTQMGQEVILRCVPISNHLYFYWYRQILGQKVEFLVSFYNNEISEKSEIFDDQFSVERPDGSNFTLKIRSTKLEDSAMYFCASSDRRGQYFGPGTRLTVT.